This T cell receptor beta chain was found in a study of patients and donors after allogeneic stem cell transplantation. TCRdb fed the RT-PCR reads into MiXCR, producing one record per CDR3 protein. The sample includes 800,000 to 1,000,000 distinct CDR3 sequences, approximately 18% seen only once; the top ten take 5% to 6.5%. The CDR3 has 13 residues. Germline CDR1 is SGDLS and CDR2 is YYNGEE. With 6 bases removed from V and 4 bases from J, the gap between germline ends came to 12 bases. The sequenced sample was blood, either unsorted or a sorted T cell fraction (not recorded which). The chain joins TRBV9 to TRBJ2-3, with TRBD2 as a possible D gene (6 bases). The source of this sequence is a human donor who was either an allogeneic HSCT recipient or a stem cell or donor lymphocyte infusion donor (not recorded which). It is not recorded whose cells these are; they may come from a transplant donor. In DNA form, the CDR3 reads TGTGCCAGCACAAAACTAGCTGCAGATACGCAGTATTTT. Translated, it gives CASTKLAADTQYF.